The 30 T cell receptor beta chains below all came from one sample that was sequenced in a study of control samples from healthy donors and cancer patients. Produced via immunoSEQ multiplex PCR; TCRdb's table is partial and in-frame only. The sample has 95,000 to 150,000 clones, about 87% seen once. The source material was blood. Every receptor here comes from a man in his 60s in good health.

The V call is TRBV10-1, the J call TRBJ1-2; perhaps TRBD1 as D (5 bases). The V and J ends lost 0 bases and 7 bases respectively, with 18 bases between them. The CDR3 runs 16 residues. Germline V gives CDR1 WNHNN, CDR2 SYGVQD (reference sequence). CDR3 bases: TGCGCCAGCAGTGAGTCGGGTCTTGGACATTTGGGTGGCTACACCTTC. Its translation: CASSESGLGHLGGYTF.

The chain carries TRBV10-3 and TRBJ1-6; no reliable D call. CDR1 is ENHRY and CDR2 is SYGVKD in the germline V gene. V gave up 7 bases and J gave up 3 bases, with 7 bases separating them. The CDR3 is 13 amino acids. The CDR3 nucleotides are TGTGCCATCAATGCAAACTATAATTCACCCCTCCACTTT. As protein: CAINANYNSPLHF.

V and J are TRBV2 and TRBJ1-5; a possible D gene is TRBD1 (5 bases). The germline V gene has CDR1 SNHLY and CDR2 FYNNEI. Trimming took 4 bases from V and 0 from J, leaving 10 bases between them. The CDR3 totals 15 residues. CDR3 sequence reads: CASSAQGHSNQPQHF. The CDR3 coding sequence is TGTGCCAGCAGTGCTCAGGGTCATAGCAATCAGCCCCAGCATTTT.

CDR3: CATSSRTLDNEQFF. CDR3 nucleotides: TGTGCCACCAGTTCTAGGACGCTAGACAATGAGCAGTTCTTC. The rearrangement uses TRBV24-1 and TRBJ2-1; the D is unclear. V lost 6 bases and J lost 5, with 13 bases in between. The CDR3 has 14 amino acids. CDR1 KGHDR and CDR2 SFDVKD come from the germline V gene.

This chain uses TRBV10-2 with TRBJ2-1, with 11 positions matching TRBD2. Germline loops: CDR1 WSHSY, CDR2 SAAADI. This CDR3 region has 17 residues. V shed 2 bases and J 4 bases; nucleotides not matched to a gene: 7. CDR3 in amino acids: CASSEGASGGLYNEQFF. The CDR3 bases are TGCGCCAGCAGTGAGGGGGCTAGCGGGGGGCTATACAATGAGCAGTTCTTC.

The chain carries TRBV2 and TRBJ1-5, with a tentative D call TRBD1 (5 bases). CDR1 and CDR2 (germline): SNHLY, FYNNEI. Trimming took off 7 bases at V and 4 bases at J, with 11 bases between the two ends. This CDR3 is built from 13 residues. The CDR3 DNA follows: TGTGCCAGCATAGGGCAGGGAAATCAGCCCCAGCATTTT. As protein: CASIGQGNQPQHF.

The V gene is TRBV19, the J gene TRBJ2-7; 8 nucleotides line up with TRBD2. V trimming: 5 bases; J trimming: 4 bases; junction bases outside the gene matches: 10. The CDR3 sequence is 15 residues long. Germline values: CDR1 LNHDA, CDR2 SQIVND (reference sequence). The CDR3 coding sequence is TGTGCCAGTAGTCCCACCGCGGGGGGTTTATACGAGCAGTACTTC. Amino acids: CASSPTAGGLYEQYF.

This chain links TRBV19 with TRBJ1-5, with D tentatively TRBD1 (6 bases). CDR3 size: 16 residues. With 0 bases removed from V and 4 bases from J, the gap between germline ends came to 13 bases. CDR1 and CDR2 (germline): LNHDA, SQIVND (reference sequence). CDR3 nucleotide sequence: TGTGCCAGTAGTATAGATCAGCGGGACACTAATCAGCCCCAGCATTTT. As protein: CASSIDQRDTNQPQHF.

This chain uses TRBV15 with TRBJ1-5, with a tentative D call TRBD1 (5 bases). With 2 bases removed from V and 0 bases from J, the gap between germline ends came to 14 bases. The CDR3 loop spans 17 amino acids. Germline CDR1 LNHNV, CDR2 YYDKDF (reference sequence). The CDR3 sequence is CATSRHQGSNSNQPQHF. CDR3 coding DNA: TGTGCCACCAGCAGACACCAGGGTTCGAATAGCAATCAGCCCCAGCATTTT.

J is TRBJ1-3 and V is TRBV25-1, with D uncertain. Trimming took off 5 bases at V and 4 bases at J, with 9 bases between the two ends. Germline V CDR1 and CDR2: MGHDK, SYGVNS. The CDR3 runs 13 residues. In nucleotides, the CDR3 is TGTGCCAGCAGTAACTTAGCCGGAAACACCATATATTTT. Its translation: CASSNLAGNTIYF. The full variable domain, rest sourced from reference TRBV25-1 and TRBJ1-3, is EADIYQTPRYLVIGTGKKITLECSQTMGHDKMYWYQQDPGMELHLIHYSYGVNSTEKGDLSSESTVSRIRTEHFPLTLESARPSHTSQYLCASSNLAGNTIYFGEGSWLTVV.

A remark on this clone: Other DNA sequences in this sample translate to the same CDR3. The DNA for the CDR3 is TGTGCCAGCAGCCACCTGAACACTGAAGCTTTCTTT. Translation: CASSHLNTEAFF. The chain has TRBV3-1 (or the pseudogene TRBV3-2) and TRBJ1-1, with D hard to call. The length of the CDR3 is 12 residues. Trimming shortened V by 3 bases and J by 0 bases, and 2 bases separated the two germline ends. Germline V gives CDR1 LGHDT, CDR2 YNNKEL (reference sequence).

The genes are TRBV6-5 and TRBJ1-1; a weak D match, TRBD1 (6 bases). Trimming shortened V by 2 bases and J by 7 bases, and 11 bases separated the two germline ends. CDR3 length: 13 residues. Germline values: CDR1 MNHEY, CDR2 SVGAGI. DNA for the CDR3: TGTGCCAGCAGTTACCTCAGGGGAGTTGAAGCTTTCTTT. Its protein product is CASSYLRGVEAFF.

V is TRBV18 and J is TRBJ2-7; the match to TRBD1 covers 7 bases. The CDR3 is 13 amino acids. Germline V CDR1 and CDR2: KGHSH, LQKENI. Trimming at V came to 3 bases and at J to 3 bases, leaving 2 bases not matched to a gene. The CDR3 sequence: CASSPTGNYEQYF. In nucleotides, the CDR3 is TGTGCCAGCTCACCGACAGGGAACTACGAGCAGTACTTC.

The chain is built from TRBV18 and TRBJ2-3; D not certain. The CDR3 totals 15 residues. CDR1 is KGHSH and CDR2 is LQKENI in the germline V gene. The V and J ends lost 3 bases and 0 bases respectively, with 10 bases between them. CDR3 in DNA: TGTGCCAGCTCACCCCTTCATGGCAGCACAGATACGCAGTATTTT. This encodes CASSPLHGSTDTQYF.

The V and J genes are TRBV7-9 and TRBJ2-5; tentative D call: TRBD2 (5 bases). This CDR3 region has 13 residues. The ends were cut back, 5 bases at V and 4 bases at J, with 11 bases in the middle. Germline V gene lookup returns CDR1 SEHNR and CDR2 FQNEAQ (reference sequence). In DNA, the CDR3 is TGTGCCAGCAGCCGTCAAGGAGGAGAGACCCAGTACTTC. Protein: CASSRQGGETQYF.

V is TRBV30 and J is TRBJ2-7; 8 bases map to TRBD1. There are 15 residues in the CDR3. Germline CDR1 GTSNPN, CDR2 SVGIG (reference sequence). V gave up 2 bases and J gave up 1 base; unmatched junction bases: 7. CDR3 amino acids: CAWSYRRGRSYEQYF. CDR3 DNA sequence: TGTGCCTGGAGTTATCGCAGGGGGCGATCCTACGAGCAGTACTTC.

This chain uses TRBV5-1 with TRBJ2-5, with D possibly matching TRBD1 (6 bases). Germline assignment: CDR1 SGHRS and CDR2 YFSETQ. The CDR3 has 15 residues. V lost 0 bases and J lost 3, with 12 bases in between. CDR3 sequence reads: CASSLAGRGEETQYF. CDR3 in DNA: TGCGCCAGCAGCTTGGCCGGCAGGGGCGAAGAGACCCAGTACTTC.

The gene calls are TRBV25-1 and TRBJ1-4; 7 nucleotides agree with TRBD1. Germline V gene sequence: CDR1 MGHDK, CDR2 SYGVNS. Trimming at V came to 5 bases and at J to 5 bases, leaving 8 bases not matched to a gene. The CDR3 is 15 residues long. CDR3 amino acids: CASSSNRDSNEKLFF. The CDR3 region has the DNA TGTGCCAGCAGTTCAAACCGGGACAGCAATGAAAAACTGTTTTTT.

The chain carries TRBV18 and TRBJ1-5, with unresolved D. Between the trimmed V and J ends, which lost 3 bases and 5 bases, there was a span of 11 bases. Germline V gives CDR1 KGHSH, CDR2 LQKENI. CDR3 size: 14 residues. The DNA of the CDR3 is TGTGCCAGCTCACCCAGATTAGTGGATCAGCCCCAGCATTTT. It yields the protein CASSPRLVDQPQHF.

V and J are TRBV11-2 and TRBJ2-1; D is perhaps TRBD1 (6 bases). From germline, CDR1 is SGHAT and CDR2 FQNNGV. The V gene lost 5 bases and the J gene lost 5 bases, with 16 bases spanning the gap. The CDR3 is 15 amino acids. CDR3 nucleotides: TGTGCCAGCAGCCCCGACAGGACCCGAAACAATGAGCAGTTCTTC. Amino acids: CASSPDRTRNNEQFF.

This chain connects TRBV11-2 to TRBJ1-2; the D is unclear. Germline V gene lookup returns CDR1 SGHAT and CDR2 FQNNGV. CDR3 length: 14 amino acids. V was trimmed by 1 base and J by 1 base, leaving 7 bases between them. CDR3 nucleotides: TGTGCCAGCAGCTTAGTAGACCGTAACTATGGCTACACCTTC. Translated: CASSLVDRNYGYTF. Complete variable domain (other parts from reference TRBV11-2 and TRBJ1-2): EAGVAQSPRYKIIEKRQSVAFWCNPISGHATLYWYQQILGQGPKLLIQFQNNGVVDDSQLPKDRFSAERLKGVDSTLKIQPAKLEDSAVYLCASSLVDRNYGYTFGSGTRLTVV.

The rearrangement links TRBV18 to TRBJ1-6; 8 bases fit TRBD1. Germline assignment: CDR1 KGHSH and CDR2 LQKENI. Germline trimming cut 4 bases from V and 1 base from J; bases unmatched to any gene: 9. The CDR3 extends over 18 amino acids. The DNA for the CDR3 is TGTGCCAGCTCACAAACTCAGGGGGCAAGGTCCTATAATTCACCCCTCCACTTT. Amino acid sequence: CASSQTQGARSYNSPLHF.

This clone was counted a single time. The chain uses TRBV6-5 and TRBJ1-4; a possible D gene is TRBD1 (6 bases). The CDR3 runs to 16 residues. V lost 4 bases to trimming and J lost 2 bases, with 14 bases between them. Germline CDR1 reads MNHEY; CDR2 reads SVGAGI. CDR3 amino acids: CASSWVQGFTNEKLFF. CDR3 bases: TGTGCCAGCAGTTGGGTCCAGGGGTTCACTAATGAAAAACTGTTTTTT.

This clone was seen only once. This chain connects TRBV6-2 or TRBV6-3 to TRBJ1-6, with TRBD1 as a possible D gene (5 bases). In germline, CDR1 is MNHEY, CDR2 SVGEGT. The CDR3 has 16 amino acids. V shed 0 bases and J shed 6 bases, with 12 bases lying between them. The CDR3 bases are TGTGCCAGCAGTTACTCGAAGGGCAGGGCTAATTCACCCCTCCACTTT. Amino acid sequence: CASSYSKGRANSPLHF.

The J gene is TRBJ2-1, the V gene TRBV5-1; D is ambiguous. Trimming pared 0 bases from V and 7 bases from J, leaving 8 bases between. Germline-derived CDR1 and CDR2 are SGHRS and YFSETQ. This CDR3 has 13 amino acids. CDR3 nucleotides: TGCGCCAGCAGCTTGGGACTGGTTAATGAGCAGTTCTTC. This sequence encodes CASSLGLVNEQFF.

This clone was counted only a few times. The chain has TRBV6-5 and TRBJ1-6, with a possible D match to TRBD1 (6 bases). V dropped 0 bases and J dropped 10 bases, with 10 bases sitting between them. This CDR3 is built from 14 residues. Germline V lookup: CDR1 MNHEY, CDR2 SVGAGI. DNA of the CDR3: TGTGCCAGCAGTTACTCGGGGGGCGGGTCACCCCTCCACTTT. Amino acid sequence: CASSYSGGGSPLHF.

This rearrangement joins TRBV2 to TRBJ2-3; a weak D match, TRBD1 (6 bases). Trimming took off 7 bases at V and 1 base at J, with 18 bases between the two ends. The CDR3 contains 16 residues. Germline V lookup: CDR1 SNHLY, CDR2 FYNNEI. The CDR3 DNA is TGTGCCAGCACAGAAGGTGGCAGGGGACGCACAGATACGCAGTATTTT. Residues: CASTEGGRGRTDTQYF.

This chain connects TRBV19 to TRBJ1-1; unclear D gene. Germline V lookup: CDR1 LNHDA, CDR2 SQIVND (reference sequence). The CDR3 runs 13 residues. Trimming cost V 9 bases and J 2 bases, with 13 bases left between them. CDR3 sequence: CASRAADNTEAFF. The DNA of the CDR3 is TGTGCCAGCCGAGCGGCAGACAACACTGAAGCTTTCTTT. The full variable domain, its missing parts supplied by reference TRBV19 and TRBJ1-1, is DGGITQSPKYLFRKEGQNVTLSCEQNLNHDAMYWYRQDPGQGLRLIYYSQIVNDFQKGDIAEGYSVSREKKESFPLTVTSAQKNPTAFYLCASRAADNTEAFFGQGTRLTVV.

The CDR3: CASSLEGAPWNEQFF. CDR3 in DNA: TGTGCCAGCAGCTTAGAGGGGGCGCCCTGGAATGAGCAGTTCTTC. This chain uses TRBV13 with TRBJ2-1, with 7 bases aligning to TRBD1. Germline V gene lookup returns CDR1 PRHDT and CDR2 FYEKMQ (reference sequence). The CDR3 contains 15 residues. The V gene end was trimmed by 1 base and the J gene end by 7 bases; junction bases not matched to a gene: 7.

DNA for the CDR3: TGCGCCAGCAGCTTGGATGGGACAGCCACAGATACGCAGTATTTT. The encoded protein is CASSLDGTATDTQYF. V is TRBV5-1 and J is TRBJ2-3, with 7 bases lining up with TRBD1. The length of the CDR3 is 15 residues. Germline values: CDR1 SGHRS, CDR2 YFSETQ. J gave up 2 bases and V 0 bases, and 3 bases lay outside the gene matches.